This T cell receptor (beta chain) was sequenced during a study of blood T cell repertoires in COVID-19. As for the study in general: Some COVID-19 samples were acute and others convalescent; all came from the United States, Italy and Spain. The analysed material was cDNA or gDNA that came from T cells, B-cell-depleted T cells, or PBMCs.

As handled by the study authors: Reference gene primer amplification gave nucleated cell count estimates. Profiling relied on immunoSEQ multiplex PCR, and the TCRdb table lists in-frame clones only, not all of them. V and J calls and clone size are copied from that table; D and trimming were computed from the DNA. Of over 250,000 clones listed, around nine tenths are singletons. V lost 3 bases, J lost 8 bases, and 17 bases lay in between. The germline gives CDR1 KGHSH, CDR2 LQKENI. The CDR3 extends over 15 amino acids. This receptor was taken from a woman younger than 35 who had recovered from COVID-19. Sequencing input: PBMCs or T cells enriched from blood (not recorded which). This chain uses TRBV18 with TRBJ2-1; perhaps TRBD2 as D (5 bases). CDR3 in DNA: TGTGCCAGCTCACCTGCAGTCCGCCTTAGCGATGAGCAGTTCTTC. This gives the protein CASSPAVRLSDEQFF.